What follows describes a single T cell receptor (beta chain). J lost 3 bases, V lost 6 bases, and 4 bases had no gene match. The CDR3 extends over 13 amino acids. CDR1 is LNHDA and CDR2 is SQIVND in the germline V gene (reference sequence). This sample was included in a study of blood T cell repertoires in COVID-19. Generated by immunoSEQ multiplex PCR, the TCRdb table keeps only in-frame clones and is missing some. The profile shows around 340,000 clones, approximately 86% of them singletons. The TCR was taken from a woman in her fifties or sixties with COVID-19, enrolled during active disease. This chain links TRBV19 with TRBJ2-7; 8 bases line up with TRBD1. What was sequenced was peripheral blood. The CDR3 is CASSWDRSYEQYF. CDR3 in DNA: TGTGCCAGTAGCTGGGACAGGAGCTACGAGCAGTACTTC.